This entry concerns a single TCR beta chain. Its specificity is unknown. This entry is derived from a study of long-term antiretroviral therapy in people with HIV. Overall study findings and caveats: Clones that expanded before ART (that is, prior to treatment) dominated the repertoire at all time points.

A v3.0 immunoSEQ assay was performed at survey level. Clones were sequenced by immunoSEQ multiplex PCR, and TCRdb holds only the in-frame ones, with some missing. The table lists some 29,000 clones, around 97% of them singletons. Germline CDR1 and CDR2: SQVTM and ANQGSEA. The CDR3 extends over 13 amino acids. Trimming stripped 6 bases from V and 7 bases from J, with 19 bases between. This chain connects TRBV29-1 to TRBJ2-7; the D call may be TRBD1 or TRBD2 (5 bases each). Sample: unsorted PBMCs, taken 7.6 years after starting antiretroviral therapy. This TCR was sampled from a man between 25 and 39 years old with HIV. This CDR3 reads CSVTLSGDREQYF. In DNA form, the CDR3 reads TGCAGCGTCACTCTATCCGGGGACCGTGAGCAGTACTTC.